This T cell receptor (beta chain) was recorded in a study of T cells in Graves' hyperthyroidism and ophthalmopathy. Looked up from germline, CDR1 is MDHEN and CDR2 is SYDVKM. There are 13 residues in the CDR3. The J segment lost 4 bases and the V segment lost 6 bases, leaving 5 bases of the junction unmatched. Overall study results and limits: Separating ophthalmopathy from stable hyperthyroidism was achieved by a 13 V-J model.

In this sample, this clonotype turned up many times. Its target is unknown. This sequence may be a read error, since a much larger clone differs from it by one base. Graves' hyperthyroidism is called stable when ophthalmopathy does not progress within 18 months. The hyperthyroidism patients had all been newly diagnosed, and their disease duration was under 2 months. Their ages ranged from 18 to 65 years. The authors obtained PBMCs from over 8 ml of fresh peripheral blood. Amplified TCR beta CDR3 regions came from RNA transcripts. With the HTBI primer set, the TCR CDR3 went through a first round of RT-PCR. TCRdb re-analysed the multiplex PCR reads in MiXCR, keeping a single row per CDR3 protein. The sample consists of 300,000 to 350,000 distinct CDR3 sequences, approximately 13% of them appearing once.

This clonotype was obtained from a woman in her 30s with Graves' hyperthyroidism. The chain joins TRBV28 to TRBJ1-2; 7 bases agree with TRBD1. Material: blood. CDR3 DNA: TGTGCCAGCAGCCATGACAGGGTCTATGGCTACACCTTC. This gives the protein CASSHDRVYGYTF.